This T cell receptor beta chain was found in a study of metastatic and nonmetastatic thyroid tumors. This CDR3 is built from 14 residues. Germline V gene data show CDR1 as SGHTA and CDR2 as FQGTGA. V was shortened by 0 bases and J by 6 bases, with 11 bases between the two germline ends. TCRdb reprocessed the PCR reads via MiXCR. The profile shows roughly 83,000 clones, about 15% of them singletons. No patient received treatment before thyroid surgery. The source material was blood. The TCR comes from a female donor with papillary thyroid cancer or a benign thyroid nodule (not recorded which). Some clones in this sample may be carry-over from other donors' samples. The J gene is TRBJ1-2, the V gene TRBV7-3; D remains ambiguous. The CDR3 sequence is CASSLTQTNHGYTF. The CDR3 coding sequence is TGTGCCAGCAGCTTAACCCAGACAAACCATGGCTACACCTTC.